These T cell receptor beta chains were read from a single sample in a study of blood T cell dynamics during melanoma immunotherapy. Data came from immunoSEQ multiplex PCR; TCRdb stores just in-frame clones and leaves some out. This sample has roughly 5,400 clones; around 90% occur once, and the top ten carry less than 4%. This sample comprised blood, obtained from a patient treated with checkpoint blockade. The receptors were sampled from a human donor with melanoma. The CDR3 runs from the conserved cysteine through the conserved F or W.

TRBV6-6	TRBJ1-6	CASSQGASSPLHF
TRBV14	TRBJ2-1	CASSRRPADYNEQFF
TRBV19	TRBJ1-1	CASLYSGRLNTEAFF
TRBV7-2	TRBJ2-1	CASSLSGLTLEQFF
TRBV7-9	TRBJ2-7	CASSTEGRNGAYEQYF
TRBV29-1	TRBJ1-1	CSVVLLKDTEAFF
TRBV19	TRBJ1-3	CASSMPPQGRGNTIYF
TRBV5-5	TRBJ1-1	CASSSRGQGAEAFF
TRBV5-1	TRBJ2-5	CASSTGQGEETQYF
TRBV2	TRBJ1-5	CASSDHTGYQPQHF
TRBV21-1	TRBJ1-3	CARRSRPQGNTIYF
TRBV7-2	TRBJ2-2	CASSLVGGGRAGELFF
TRBV29-1	TRBJ2-2	CSVEDLGGEGRGAVF
TRBV19	TRBJ2-1	CASSISLLAGGNEQFF
TRBV4-1	TRBJ1-2	CASSQRTVQEGYTF
TRBV7-9	TRBJ2-6	CAGSPRSRGSGANVLTF
TRBV30	TRBJ1-2	CAWSWQYYGYTF
TRBV9	TRBJ2-7	CASSAGVSNSYEQYF
TRBV6-6	TRBJ2-7	CASMNRDRLTYEQYF
TRBV9	TRBJ2-2	CASTHGLPNTGELFF
TRBV19	TRBJ1-2	CASSINRGPDYGYTF
TRBV7-2	TRBJ2-5	CASSLVPQETQYF
TRBV19	TRBJ1-2	CASRGGDYGYTF
TRBV5-1	TRBJ2-1	CASSWGDPSMGQFF
TRBV6-5	TRBJ1-1	CASRREATQNTEAFF
TRBV30	TRBJ2-3	CAYRRATDTQYF
TRBV5-1	TRBJ2-5	CASSVGEVQETQYF
TRBV27	TRBJ2-5	CASSLTSGGRETQYF
TRBV10-3	TRBJ1-5	CAIRGQGSTQPQHF
TRBV6-5	TRBJ1-2	CASSYLTGGYGYTF
TRBV2	TRBJ1-3	CASRTEGNTIYF
TRBV7-3	TRBJ1-1	CASSRSLDTEAFF
TRBV7-9	TRBJ1-4	CASSLGDGSIGKLFF
TRBV4-1	TRBJ2-6	CASSHLGLAGDISGANVLTF
TRBV19	TRBJ1-3	CASTDRVGNTIYF
TRBV11-1	TRBJ1-2	CASSLEGIYGYTF
TRBV5-3	TRBJ2-1	CARSSGRNEQFF
TRBV13	TRBJ2-3	CASSLRRGRASTDTQYF
TRBV5-6	TRBJ1-1	CASSTGNTEAFF
TRBV18	TRBJ1-1	CASSPGTNTEAFF
TRBV18	TRBJ1-5	CATRTADSNQPQHF
TRBV13	TRBJ2-5	CASSPPGQGSGETQYF
TRBV19	TRBJ1-2	CASSLPSVTGTYGYTF
TRBV7-2	TRBJ1-2	CASSASGRGRNYGYTF
TRBV25-1	TRBJ1-6	CASSERRESPLHF
TRBV5-6	TRBJ1-5	CASSFTGIFGNQPQHF
TRBV5-6	TRBJ2-5	CASSLELGGTLETQYF
TRBV9	TRBJ1-2	CASSVDRGPYYGYTF
TRBV28	TRBJ2-3	CASKVGLSTDTQYF
TRBV5-6	TRBJ1-3	CASSGGAASSGNTIYF